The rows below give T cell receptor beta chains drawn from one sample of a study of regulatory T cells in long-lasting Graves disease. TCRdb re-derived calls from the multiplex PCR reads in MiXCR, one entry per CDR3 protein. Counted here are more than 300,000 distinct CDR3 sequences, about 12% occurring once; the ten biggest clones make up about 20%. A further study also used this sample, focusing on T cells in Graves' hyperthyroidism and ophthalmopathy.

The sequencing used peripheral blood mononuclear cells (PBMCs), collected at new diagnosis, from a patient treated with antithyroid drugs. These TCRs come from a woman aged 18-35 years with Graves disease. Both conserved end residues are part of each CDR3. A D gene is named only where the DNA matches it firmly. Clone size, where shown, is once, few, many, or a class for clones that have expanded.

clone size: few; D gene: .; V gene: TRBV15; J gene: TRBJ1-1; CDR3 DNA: TGTGCCACCAGCAGAGTACGGTGGGTTGAAGCTTTCTTT; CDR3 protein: CATSRVRWVEAFF
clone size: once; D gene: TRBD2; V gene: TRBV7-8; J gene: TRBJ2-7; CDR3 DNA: TGTGCCAGCAGCTTATTGGAACAGCGGACTAGCGGGTCTCGGGAGCAGCACTTC; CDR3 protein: CASSLLEQRTSGSREQHF
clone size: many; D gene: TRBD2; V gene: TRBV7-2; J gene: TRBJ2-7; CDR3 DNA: TGTGCCAGCAGTATCGCCGGGACTAACTACGAGCAGTACTTC; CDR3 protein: CASSIAGTNYEQYF
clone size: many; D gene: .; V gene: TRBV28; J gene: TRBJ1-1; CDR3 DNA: TGTGCCAGCAGTCCCAGGGGACTTGAGAACACTGAAGCTTTCTTT; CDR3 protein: CASSPRGLENTEAFF
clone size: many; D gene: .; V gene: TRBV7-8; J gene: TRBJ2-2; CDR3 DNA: TGTGCCAGCAGGGTAGCCGGGGAGCTGTTTTTT; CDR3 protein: CASRVAGELFF
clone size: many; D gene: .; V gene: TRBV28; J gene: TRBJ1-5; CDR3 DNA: TGTGCCAGCAGCCGACTGTTGGCTAGTAGCAATCAGCCCCAGCATTTT; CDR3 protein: CASSRLLASSNQPQHF
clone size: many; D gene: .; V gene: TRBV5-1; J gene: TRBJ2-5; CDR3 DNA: TGCGCCAGCAGCTTGGCCAATTTGGCGGTTGAGACCCAGTACTTC; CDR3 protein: CASSLANLAVETQYF
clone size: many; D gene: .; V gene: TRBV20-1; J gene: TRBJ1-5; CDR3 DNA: TGCAGTGCAGACGACGCGAGCAATCAGCCCCAGCATTTT; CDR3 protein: CSADDASNQPQHF
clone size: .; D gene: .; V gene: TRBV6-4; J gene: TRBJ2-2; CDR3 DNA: TGTGCCGGCAGTTACTGGGGGGGGGCCGCCGGGGAGCTGTTTTTT; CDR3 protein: CAGSYWGGAAGELFF
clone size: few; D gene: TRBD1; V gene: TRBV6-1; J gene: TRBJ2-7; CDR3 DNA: TGTGCCAGCAGGCCCTACACCGGGACAGTTAACTACGAGCAGTACTTC; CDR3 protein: CASRPYTGTVNYEQYF
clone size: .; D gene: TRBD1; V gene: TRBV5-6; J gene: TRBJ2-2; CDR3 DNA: TGTGCCAGCAGCTTACCCAGGGGGCTCAACACCGGGGAGCTGTTTTTT; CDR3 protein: CASSLPRGLNTGELFF
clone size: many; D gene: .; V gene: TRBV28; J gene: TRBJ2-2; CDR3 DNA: TGTGCCAGCAGTTTTGCAGGGGACACCGGGGAGCTGTTTTTT; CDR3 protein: CASSFAGDTGELFF
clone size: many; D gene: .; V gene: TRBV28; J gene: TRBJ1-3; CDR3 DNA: TGTGCCAGCTCGGGACCGAGCTCTGGAAACACCATATATTTT; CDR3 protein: CASSGPSSGNTIYF
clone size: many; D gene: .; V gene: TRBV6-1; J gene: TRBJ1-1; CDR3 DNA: TGTGCCAGCAACCTCAGGGAGGGCACTGAAGCTTTCTTT; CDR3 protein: CASNLREGTEAFF
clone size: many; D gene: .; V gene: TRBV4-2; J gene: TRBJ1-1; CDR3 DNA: TGTGCCAGCAGCCAAGTAGTTGCTCGAGGTGACACTGAAGCTTTCTTT; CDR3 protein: CASSQVVARGDTEAFF
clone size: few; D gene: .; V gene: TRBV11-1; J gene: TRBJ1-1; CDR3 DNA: TGTGCCAGCAGCCGAGGGACCGGCCCGAACACTGAAGCTTTCTTT; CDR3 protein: CASSRGTGPNTEAFF
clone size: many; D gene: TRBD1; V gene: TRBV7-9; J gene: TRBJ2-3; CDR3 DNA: TGTGCCAGCAGCCCCAGGGGGCGGATTTCAGATACGCAGTATTTT; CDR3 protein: CASSPRGRISDTQYF
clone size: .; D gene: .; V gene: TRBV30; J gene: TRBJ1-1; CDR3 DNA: TGTGCCTGGAGTGTACGCGGGGACACTGAAGCTTTCTTT; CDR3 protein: CAWSVRGDTEAFF
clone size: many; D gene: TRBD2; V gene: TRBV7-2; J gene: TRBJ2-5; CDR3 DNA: TGTGCCAGCAGCTTAGTGGGTAGCGGGGGGGAGACCCAGTACTTC; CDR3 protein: CASSLVGSGGETQYF
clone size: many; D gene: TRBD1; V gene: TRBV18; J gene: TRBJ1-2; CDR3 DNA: TGTGCCAGCTCTCTCACCGCCGGGACAGGCGACTACACCTTC; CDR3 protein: CASSLTAGTGDYTF
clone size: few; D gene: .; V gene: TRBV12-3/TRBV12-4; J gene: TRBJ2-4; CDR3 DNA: TGTGCCAGCGGGGTCACCAAAAACATTCAGTACTTC; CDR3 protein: CASGVTKNIQYF
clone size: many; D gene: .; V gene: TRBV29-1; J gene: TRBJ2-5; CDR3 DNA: TGCAGCGTTGAAAGGGGTTTTCAAGAGACCCAGTACTTC; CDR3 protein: CSVERGFQETQYF
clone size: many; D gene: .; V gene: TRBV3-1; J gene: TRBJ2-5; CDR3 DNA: TGTGCCAGCAGCCAGACCGGGCCCCGCCGGGAGACCCAGTACTTC; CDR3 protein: CASSQTGPRRETQYF
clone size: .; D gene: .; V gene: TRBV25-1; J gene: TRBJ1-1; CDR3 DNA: TGTGCCAGCAGATGGGACTCCGGGGCTTTCTTT; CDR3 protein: CASRWDSGAFF
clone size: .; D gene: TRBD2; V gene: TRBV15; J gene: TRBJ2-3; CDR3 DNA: TGTGCCACCAGCAGGGCCACGGGAGGGCCTAGCACAGATACGCAGTATTTT; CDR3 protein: CATSRATGGPSTDTQYF
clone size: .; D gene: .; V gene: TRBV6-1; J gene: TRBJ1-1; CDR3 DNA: TGTGCCAGCAGACCTCGCGATACCAACACTGAAGCTTTCTTT; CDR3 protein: CASRPRDTNTEAFF
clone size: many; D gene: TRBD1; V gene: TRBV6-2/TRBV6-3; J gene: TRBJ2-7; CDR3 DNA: TGTGCCAGCAGTTACCGGGACAGAAGGCTTTCCTACGAGCAGTACTTC; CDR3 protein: CASSYRDRRLSYEQYF
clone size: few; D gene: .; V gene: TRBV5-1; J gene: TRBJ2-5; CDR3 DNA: TGCGCCAGCAGCTTGGGGGTACCGCAAGAGACCCAGTACTTC; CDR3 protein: CASSLGVPQETQYF
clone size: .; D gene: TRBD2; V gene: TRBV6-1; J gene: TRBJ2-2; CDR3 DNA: TGTGCCAGCAGCTTTACTAGCGGGGGGCCCTTCGCGAACACCGGGGAGCTGTTTTTT; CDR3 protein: CASSFTSGGPFANTGELFF